This T cell receptor (beta chain) originates from a study of OX40 agonist ivuxolimab in advanced cancers. This CDR3 spans 15 amino acids. Germline V gene data show CDR1 as SGHRS and CDR2 as YFSETQ. The V segment lost 2 bases and the J segment 0 bases; nucleotides outside the gene matches: 2. Sequencing was performed with immunoSEQ multiplex PCR; in TCRdb, only in-frame clones are kept and a portion is missing. The sample has fewer than 30,000 clones, less than 80% seen once; the top ten hold approximately 30%. The TCR originated in an adult with an advanced solid tumor such as melanoma, head and neck, liver or kidney cancer. V is TRBV5-1 and J is TRBJ2-3, with TRBD1 identical over 8 bases. The input for sequencing was CD4+ or CD8+ T cells sorted from blood, taken in a trial of the OX40 agonist ivuxolimab. In nucleotides, the CDR3 is TGCGCCAGCAGCTTAAGACAGGGGAGCACAGATACGCAGTATTTT. This encodes CASSLRQGSTDTQYF.